A selection of T cell receptor beta chains follows, all from one sample in a study of beta chain features in type 1 diabetes. Using immunoSEQ multiplex PCR, the repertoire was profiled, and TCRdb retains in-frame clones only, with some absent. The sample includes 130,000 to 150,000 clones, 6.9% of them seen just once. Sequencing used central memory CD4+ T cells from blood. These receptors were taken from a woman aged 25 to 45 in good health. CDR3s include the opening cysteine and the closing phenylalanine or tryptophan. Size is stated for part of the rows, as once, few or many counts, or as a class when the clone is expanded.

abundance	v_gene	j_gene	CDR3aa
many	TRBV6-6	TRBJ1-5	CASSYGGYQPQHF
NA	TRBV5-4	TRBJ1-1	CASSQDHGGGTFF
NA	TRBV7-6	TRBJ2-2	CASSFGLAGIWSNTGELFF
few	TRBV7-8	TRBJ2-5	CASSLAGSGLQETQYF
NA	TRBV5-6	TRBJ2-6	CASSLLQGSGANVLTF
few	TRBV18	TRBJ1-1	CASSEGDTEAFF
few	TRBV5-1	TRBJ1-4	CASSLQGPAGANEKLFF
many	TRBV28	TRBJ2-7	CASRRLQGSSYEQYF
few	TRBV4-1	TRBJ2-7	CASSQRRQRGYEQYF
few	TRBV27	TRBJ1-5	CASSLSGQGAIQPQHF
NA	TRBV5-1	TRBJ2-7	CASSLDTGGSYEQYF
NA	TRBV7-3	TRBJ2-1	CASSVEAQGVNPENEQFF
few	TRBV5-6	TRBJ1-1	CASSWDKQAFF
NA	TRBV5-1	TRBJ2-3	CASSHIEVRAGGTDTQYF
NA	TRBV18	TRBJ2-7	CASSSRDEQYF
many	TRBV19	TRBJ2-1	CASSMGQGAYNEQFF
NA	TRBV6-6	TRBJ2-5	CASRSPGLAVGETQYF
NA	TRBV7-3	TRBJ2-1	CASSPSSGSYNEQFF
NA	TRBV18	TRBJ1-2	CASSPGQAGYGYTF
few	TRBV21-1	TRBJ2-1	CASTRLAGGPNEQFF
few	TRBV9	TRBJ2-1	CASSPGTSGGNEQFF
many	TRBV10-3	TRBJ2-7	CAISGQGYEQYF
NA	TRBV5-4	TRBJ2-7	CASSAATGIVHEQYF
once	TRBV11-2	TRBJ2-1	CASGTDFSYNEQFF
NA	TRBV19	TRBJ2-2	CASSTVISTGELFF
many	TRBV7-9	TRBJ2-7	CASTGLAGGLLYEQYF
NA	TRBV7-9	TRBJ2-1	CASGPLAGRSYNEQFF
few	TRBV11-3	TRBJ2-2	CASSLRDIANTGELFF
NA	TRBV7-2	TRBJ2-3	CASRLAGGTDTQYF
few	TRBV28	TRBJ2-2	CASSQGTSGSMRAGELFF
NA	TRBV4-1	TRBJ2-1	CASSQAGTGEGEQFF
NA	TRBV7-2	TRBJ2-1	CASSFLAGGGNEQFF
NA	TRBV5-1	TRBJ2-1	CASSLGTSGRANEQFF
few	TRBV19	TRBJ2-3	CASKRGDRATDTQYF
few	TRBV11-2	TRBJ2-7	CASSPTAGGYEQYF
few	TRBV11-2	TRBJ2-5	CASSLTASQETQYF
NA	TRBV9	TRBJ2-1	CASSVSPIGAYNEQFF
few	TRBV4-3	TRBJ1-4	CASSQDSGGPTNEKLFF
NA	TRBV28	TRBJ1-1	CASSIPQANTEAFF
NA	TRBV16	TRBJ1-1	CASSHNRGRTEAFF
few	TRBV28	TRBJ2-5	CASRSYGSGQETQYF
few	TRBV5-6	TRBJ2-7	CASTTGYVSYEQYF
few	TRBV7-9	TRBJ1-5	CASSRTDRFDQPQHF
NA	TRBV7-2	TRBJ2-3	CASSLIDSTQYF
few	TRBV5-6	TRBJ2-1	CASSFVGAGNEQFF